This T cell receptor beta chain originates from a study of cytotoxic CD8 clonotypes in ibrutinib-treated CLL. The germline V gene has CDR1 SGHDT and CDR2 YYEEEE. Trimming took 0 bases from V and 0 from J; bases not matched to a gene: 8. The CDR3 consists of 18 residues. The repertoire was sequenced with immunoSEQ multiplex PCR; TCRdb's copy has only in-frame clones and lacks some. This table has around 33,000 clones, approximately 51% appearing once. The TCR originated in a human donor with chronic lymphocytic leukemia. Sequenced material: PBMCs, taken before ibrutinib treatment. V gene TRBV5-6 combines with J gene TRBJ2-5; 10 bases match TRBD2. The CDR3: CASSLEVSGGTHQETQYF. The CDR3 DNA reads as TGTGCCAGCAGCTTGGAGGTTAGCGGGGGGACCCACCAAGAGACCCAGTACTTC.